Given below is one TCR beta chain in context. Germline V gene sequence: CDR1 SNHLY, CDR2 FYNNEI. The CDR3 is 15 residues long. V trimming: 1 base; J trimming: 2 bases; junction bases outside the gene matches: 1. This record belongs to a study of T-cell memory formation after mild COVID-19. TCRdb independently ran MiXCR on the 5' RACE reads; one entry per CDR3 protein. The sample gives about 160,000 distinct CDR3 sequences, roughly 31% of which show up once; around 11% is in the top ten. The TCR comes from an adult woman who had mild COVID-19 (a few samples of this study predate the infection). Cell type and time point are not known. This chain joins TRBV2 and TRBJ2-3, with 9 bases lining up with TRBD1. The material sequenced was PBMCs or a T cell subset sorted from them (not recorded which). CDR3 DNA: TGTGCCAGCAGTGAAGGGACAGGGGCCACAGATACGCAGTATTTT. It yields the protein CASSEGTGATDTQYF. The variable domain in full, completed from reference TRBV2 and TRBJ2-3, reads EPEVTQTPSHQVTQMGQEVILRCVPISNHLYFYWYRQILGQKVEFLVSFYNNEISEKSEIFDDQFSVERPDGSNFTLKIRSTKLEDSAMYFCASSEGTGATDTQYFGPGTRLTVL.